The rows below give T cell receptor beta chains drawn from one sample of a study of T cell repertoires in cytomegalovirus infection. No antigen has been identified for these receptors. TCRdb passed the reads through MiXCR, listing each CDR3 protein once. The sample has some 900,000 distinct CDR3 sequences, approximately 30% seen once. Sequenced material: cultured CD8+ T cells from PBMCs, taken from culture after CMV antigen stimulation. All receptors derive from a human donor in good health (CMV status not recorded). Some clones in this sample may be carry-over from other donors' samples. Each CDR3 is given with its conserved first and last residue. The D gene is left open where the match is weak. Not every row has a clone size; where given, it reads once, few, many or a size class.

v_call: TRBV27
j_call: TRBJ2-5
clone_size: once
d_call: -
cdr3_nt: TGTGCCAGCAGTTCTATCTCCATCCCCGAGACCCAGTACTTC
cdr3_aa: CASSSISIPETQYF

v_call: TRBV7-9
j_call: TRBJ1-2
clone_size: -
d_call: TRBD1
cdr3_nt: TGTGCCAGCAGCAAAGGGACAGATCGACTGGACTATGGCTACACCTTC
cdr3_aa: CASSKGTDRLDYGYTF

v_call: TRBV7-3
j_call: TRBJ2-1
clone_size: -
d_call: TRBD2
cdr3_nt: TGTGCCAGCAGCTTGGGGGGTCCATCCCTAGCGGGGATTTACAATGAGCAGTTCTTC
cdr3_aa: CASSLGGPSLAGIYNEQFF

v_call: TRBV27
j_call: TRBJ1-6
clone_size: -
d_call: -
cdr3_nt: TGTGCCAGCAGTCCACAGGGTCCCACGAGCTCCTATAATTCACCCCTCCACTTT
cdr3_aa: CASSPQGPTSSYNSPLHF

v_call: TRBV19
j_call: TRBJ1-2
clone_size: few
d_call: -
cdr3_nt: TGTGCCAGTATGACCGGGGGGATCGGCTACACCTTC
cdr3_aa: CASMTGGIGYTF

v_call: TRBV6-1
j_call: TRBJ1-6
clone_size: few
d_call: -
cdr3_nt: TGTGCCAGCAGAGCCGGGACATGGGATTCACCCCTCCACTTT
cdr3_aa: CASRAGTWDSPLHF

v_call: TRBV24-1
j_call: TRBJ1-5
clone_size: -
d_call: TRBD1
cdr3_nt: TGTGCCACCAGTGATTTAGGGACAGGGAATCGGAATCAGCCCCAGCATTTT
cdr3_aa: CATSDLGTGNRNQPQHF

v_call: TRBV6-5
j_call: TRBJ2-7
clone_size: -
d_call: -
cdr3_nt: TGTGCCAGCAGTTATGGGACCTACGAGCAGTACTTC
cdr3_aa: CASSYGTYEQYF

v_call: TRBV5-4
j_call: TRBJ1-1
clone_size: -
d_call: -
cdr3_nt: TGTGCCAGCAGCTTGGCAATCGAACAGGAAGCTTTCTTT
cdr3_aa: CASSLAIEQEAFF

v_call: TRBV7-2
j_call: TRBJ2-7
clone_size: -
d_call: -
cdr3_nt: TGTGCCAGCGGGGTCGGCGCTAGCTACGAGCAGTACTTC
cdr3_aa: CASGVGASYEQYF

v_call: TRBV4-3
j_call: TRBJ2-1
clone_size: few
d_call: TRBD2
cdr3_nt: TGCGCCAGCAGCCAAGATCCGCCTAGCGGGAGGCACAATGAGCAGTTCTTC
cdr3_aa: CASSQDPPSGRHNEQFF

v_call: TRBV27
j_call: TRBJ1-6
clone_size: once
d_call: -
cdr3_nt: TGTGCCAGCAGTTTAATTGGATCGGGGGGCTTCTATAATTCACCCCTCCACTTT
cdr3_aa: CASSLIGSGGFYNSPLHF

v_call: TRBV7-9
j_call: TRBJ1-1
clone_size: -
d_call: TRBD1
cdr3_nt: TGTGCCAGCAGTCTCACAGGGGTCAGGTCTGAAGCTTTCTTT
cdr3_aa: CASSLTGVRSEAFF

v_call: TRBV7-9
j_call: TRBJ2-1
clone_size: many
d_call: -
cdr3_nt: TGTGCCAGCATCCCCTCTAGCTCAAATGGGTACAATGAGCAGTTCTTC
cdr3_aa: CASIPSSSNGYNEQFF

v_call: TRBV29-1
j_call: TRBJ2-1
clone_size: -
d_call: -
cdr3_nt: TGCAGCGTTGAAAGAAACCAGGCGGGTGAGCAGTTCTTC
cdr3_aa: CSVERNQAGEQFF

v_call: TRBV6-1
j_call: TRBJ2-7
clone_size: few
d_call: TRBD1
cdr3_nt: TGTGCCAGCAGTGAGGGACAGGGGGAGCCCTACGAGCAGTACTTC
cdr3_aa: CASSEGQGEPYEQYF

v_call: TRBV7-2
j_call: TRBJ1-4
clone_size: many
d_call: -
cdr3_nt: TGTGCCAGCAGCTTAGGGGCAGGAGGAGGTGAAAAACTGTTTTTT
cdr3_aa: CASSLGAGGGEKLFF

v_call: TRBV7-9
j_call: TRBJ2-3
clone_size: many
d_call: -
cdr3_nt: TGTGCCAGCAGCTGGATCGGGGGCTCAGATACGCAGTATTTT
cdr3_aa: CASSWIGGSDTQYF

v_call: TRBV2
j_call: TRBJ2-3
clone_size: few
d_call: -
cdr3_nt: TGTGCCAGCAGAGCCGTGACTAGTGGTAGGGCCCCAGATACGCAGTATTTT
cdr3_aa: CASRAVTSGRAPDTQYF

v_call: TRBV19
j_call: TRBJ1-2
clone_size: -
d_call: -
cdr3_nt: TGTGCCAGTCTAGGGGGATGGAATGGCTACACCTTC
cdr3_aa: CASLGGWNGYTF

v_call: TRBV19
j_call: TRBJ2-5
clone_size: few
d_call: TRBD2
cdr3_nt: TGTGCCAGTAGTCATTTTTTCGGACTAGCGGGGATCCAAGAGACCCAGTACTTC
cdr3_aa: CASSHFFGLAGIQETQYF

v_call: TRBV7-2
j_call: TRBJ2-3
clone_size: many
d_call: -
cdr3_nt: TGTGCCAGCAGCTTAGCACGGGTGACAGATACGCAGTATTTT
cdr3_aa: CASSLARVTDTQYF

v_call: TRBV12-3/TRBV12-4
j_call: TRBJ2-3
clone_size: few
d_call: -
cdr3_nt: TGTGCCAGCAGTTCAATCCGAGGACTCCACACAGATACGCAGTATTTT
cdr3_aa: CASSSIRGLHTDTQYF

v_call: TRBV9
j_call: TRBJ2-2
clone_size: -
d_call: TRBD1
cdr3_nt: TGTGCCAGCAGCGTTACAGGGGCCGGGGAGCTGTTTTTT
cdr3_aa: CASSVTGAGELFF

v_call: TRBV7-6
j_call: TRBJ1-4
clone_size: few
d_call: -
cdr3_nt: TGTGCCAGCAGCTTAATTCGGAGATCGGATGAAAAACTGTTTTTT
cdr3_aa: CASSLIRRSDEKLFF

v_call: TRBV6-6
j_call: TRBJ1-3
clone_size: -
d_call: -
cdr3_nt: TGTGCCAGCAGTTACGCCGGCACCATATATTTT
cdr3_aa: CASSYAGTIYF

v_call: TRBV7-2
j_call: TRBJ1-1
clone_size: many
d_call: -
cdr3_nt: TGTGCCAGCAGCCCAGGGGCTTTCTTT
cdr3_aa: CASSPGAFF

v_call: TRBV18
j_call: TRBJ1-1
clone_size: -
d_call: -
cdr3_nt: TGTGCCAGCTCACCACCGTTAGGCAGGGTAGGAACTGAAGCTTTCTTT
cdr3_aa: CASSPPLGRVGTEAFF

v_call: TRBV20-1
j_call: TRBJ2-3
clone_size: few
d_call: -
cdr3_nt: TGCAGTGCTAGGGGAAACGCAGGGCCCCACACAGATACGCAGTATTTT
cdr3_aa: CSARGNAGPHTDTQYF

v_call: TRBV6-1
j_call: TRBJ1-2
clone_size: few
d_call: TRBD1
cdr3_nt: TGTGCCAGCAGGGGGGTGAGGGGGCGAGAACATGGCTACACCTTC
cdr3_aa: CASRGVRGREHGYTF

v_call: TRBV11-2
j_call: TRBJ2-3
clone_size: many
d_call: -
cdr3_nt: TGTGCCAGCAGCCCCGGGAGGGTGGGACAGCTCACAGATACGCAGTATTTT
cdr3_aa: CASSPGRVGQLTDTQYF

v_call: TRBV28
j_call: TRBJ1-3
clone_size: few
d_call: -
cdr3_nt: TGTGCCAGCCGCAGGGTGGCGGGAAACACCATATATTTT
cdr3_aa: CASRRVAGNTIYF

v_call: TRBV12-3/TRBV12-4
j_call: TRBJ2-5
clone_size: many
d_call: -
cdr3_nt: TGTGCCAGCAGTTCCTGGACAGTCCAAGAGACCCAGTACTTC
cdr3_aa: CASSSWTVQETQYF

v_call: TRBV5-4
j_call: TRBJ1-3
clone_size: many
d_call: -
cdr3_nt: TGTGCCAGCAGCTTGTATTACCCAACGAAAGGAAACACCATATATTTT
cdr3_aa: CASSLYYPTKGNTIYF

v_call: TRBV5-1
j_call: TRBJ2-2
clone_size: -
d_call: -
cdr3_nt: TGCGCCAGCAGCTATGGACGGACCGGGGAGCTGTTTTTT
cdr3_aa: CASSYGRTGELFF

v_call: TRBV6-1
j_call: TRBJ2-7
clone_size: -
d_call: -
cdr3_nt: TGTGCCAGCAGCGCGAATGTGTTAGGGAGCTCCTACGAGCAGTACTTC
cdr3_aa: CASSANVLGSSYEQYF

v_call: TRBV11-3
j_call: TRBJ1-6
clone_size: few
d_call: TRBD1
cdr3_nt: TGTGCCAGCAGCCGGAGGGGGACAGGGGAAGGTAATTCACCCCTCCACTTT
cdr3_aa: CASSRRGTGEGNSPLHF

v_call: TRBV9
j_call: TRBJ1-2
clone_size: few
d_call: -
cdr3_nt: TGTGCCAGCGAGAAGGGTTACGGCTACACCTTC
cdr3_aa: CASEKGYGYTF

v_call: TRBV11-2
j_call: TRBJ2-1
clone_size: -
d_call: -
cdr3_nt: TGTGCCAGCACCCACGGGAACATCCCCTACGATGAGCAGTTCTTC
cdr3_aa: CASTHGNIPYDEQFF

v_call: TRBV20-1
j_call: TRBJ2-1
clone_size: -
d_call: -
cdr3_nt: TGCAGTGCTAGAATGTTGTCCTCCAACCCCAATGAGCAGTTCTTC
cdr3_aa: CSARMLSSNPNEQFF

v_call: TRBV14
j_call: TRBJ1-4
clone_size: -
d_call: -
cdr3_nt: TGTGCCAGCAGCCAAGTCCCCGGGAGGGGTGAAAAACTGTTTTTT
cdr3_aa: CASSQVPGRGEKLFF

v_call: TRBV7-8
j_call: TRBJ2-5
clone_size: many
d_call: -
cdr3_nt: TGTGCCAGCAGCTTAGGCCCCGCCCGCAGAGAAGAGACCCAGTACTTC
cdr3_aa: CASSLGPARREETQYF

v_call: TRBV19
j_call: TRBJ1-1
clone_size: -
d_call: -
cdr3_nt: TGTGCCAGTAGTACGGTATTGCAGGACAGCCTGAACACTGAAGCTTTCTTT
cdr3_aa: CASSTVLQDSLNTEAFF

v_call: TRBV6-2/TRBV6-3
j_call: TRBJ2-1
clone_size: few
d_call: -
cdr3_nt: TGTGCCAGCAGTTACGGAATTGAGCAGTTCTTC
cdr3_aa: CASSYGIEQFF

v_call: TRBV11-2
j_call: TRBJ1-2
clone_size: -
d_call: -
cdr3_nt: TGTGCCAGCAGCTTATCACTAACTAACTATGGCTACACCTTC
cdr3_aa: CASSLSLTNYGYTF

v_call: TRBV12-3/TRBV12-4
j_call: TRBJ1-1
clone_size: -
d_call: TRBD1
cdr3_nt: TGTGCCAGCAGTTGGCAGGGGGGTGGAACTGAAGCTTTCTTT
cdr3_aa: CASSWQGGGTEAFF

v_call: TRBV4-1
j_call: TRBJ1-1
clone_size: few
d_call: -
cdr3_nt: TGCGCCAGCAGCCAAGCATGGGGCACTGAAGCTTTCTTT
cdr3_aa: CASSQAWGTEAFF

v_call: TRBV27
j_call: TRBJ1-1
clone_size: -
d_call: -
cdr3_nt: TGTGCCAGCAGGAAACCGGGAACTGAAGCTTTCTTT
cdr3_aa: CASRKPGTEAFF

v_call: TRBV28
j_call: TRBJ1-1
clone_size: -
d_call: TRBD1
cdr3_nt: TGTGCCAGCACCTTACGGATGACAGGGGTGACTGAAGCTTTCTTT
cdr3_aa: CASTLRMTGVTEAFF

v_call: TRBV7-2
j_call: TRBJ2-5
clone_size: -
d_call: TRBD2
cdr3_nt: TGTGCCAGCAGCTTAGCGGCCCAGCGGGGAGGTGAGACCCAGTACTTC
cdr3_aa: CASSLAAQRGGETQYF

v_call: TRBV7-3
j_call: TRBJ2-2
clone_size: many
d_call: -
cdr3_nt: TGTGCCAGCAGCTTTACGGGGTCCGGGGAGCTGTTTTTT
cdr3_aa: CASSFTGSGELFF